This TCR beta chain comes out of a study of T cell responses to AZD1222 COVID-19 vaccine listed by TCRdb under 2021. Notes on the research overall: A total of under 250 trial participants underwent TCR sequencing, of whom 207 had received two doses of AZD1222 and around 25 had received two doses of the MenACWY control vaccine. Trial participants were enrolled into age subgroups of 18-55, 56-69 and 70-plus years, which contained around 140, 26 and 57 TCR-sequenced participants, respectively.

For this clone: This receptor's antigen is unknown. Per-base quality was not reported, and no clone a single base away is much larger than it.

Overall study outcomes, separate from this receptor: Participants were mostly white British, with more females than males. The authors suggested clonal diversity may have been underestimated. Because no day 14 peak-response samples were available, the repertoires could be characterized only after the peak T cell response. Only five to seven AZD1222 recipients were SARS-CoV-2 seropositive at baseline, limiting conclusions about previously exposed vaccinees. CD4 TCRs associated with the vaccine covered the entire spike protein, and the dominant responses were in regions 160-218 and 743-854. A significant rise in spike-specific TCR breadth and depth was observed after two AZD1222 doses relative to day 0 and relative to MenACWY recipients. Reportedly, almost half of the unique spike-specific TCRs recognized epitopes lying outside the regions that are mutated in the B.1.351 and B.1.1.7 variants. In the small 56-69-year group, the increase in depth fell short of significance, most likely because of low power.

The CDR3 regions of human TCRbeta chains were subjected to immunosequencing. In the authors' own workflow: TCRs in the repertoires were compared against a reference library of SARS-CoV-2-specific TCRs that had been generated with the MIRA antigen-specificity platform. Breadth was defined as the fraction of unique TCRs that were SARS-CoV-2-associated, and depth was defined as the fraction of total T cells that were SARS-CoV-2-associated. Using the MIRA data, each spike-specific TCR was assigned both to the spike region to which the TCR was reactive and to a CD4 or CD8 class. Log10-transformed breadth and depth values were compared by one-way ANOVA with Sidak's multiple comparisons tests. The table was pulled from immuneACCESS by TCRdb, which kept in-frame rearrangements only. Such tables lose some clones; where checked, under half of the loss comes from unresolved V genes, and the rest has no known cause. Clonal size and the V and J genes are those of that table, whereas D and trimming came from the DNA. The sample has more than 90,000 clones on record, more than 70% of them singletons. Of the sample, roughly 15% is held by the ten largest clones.

The sample's time point label is to be understood as: about 28 days (+/-7) after the second vaccine dose. AZD1222 recipients whose second dose came at about 4 weeks and those whose second dose came at about 12 weeks were combined into one group, since spike-specific TCR depth and breadth did not differ between the two schedules. The vaccinee samples were drawn from two UK trials, COV001 and COV002, one of which was a single-blind randomized controlled phase 2/3 trial testing AZD1222 (ChAdOx1 nCoV-19) in healthy adults. For TCRbeta chain sequencing, PBMC samples were collected from trial participants at day 0 and at day 28 after the second dose. This material consisted of peripheral blood, taken 28 days after the second AZD1222 dose. This sequence originates from an adult who received the AZD1222 COVID-19 vaccine.

CDR3 reads: CSSGITDTQYF. The bases are TGCAGCTCCGGGATCACAGATACGCAGTATTTT. In this chain, TRBV29-1 is recombined with TRBJ2-3; TRBD2 is possibly the D segment (5 matching bases). Reading the germline V gene gives CDR1 SQVTM and CDR2 ANQGSEA. V was cut back by 8 bases and J by 2 bases, leaving a gap of 8 bases between them. From the cysteine up to the phenylalanine, the CDR3 has a length of 11 residues. This entry keeps only the CDR3 DNA: 33 bases, framed from base 1.